This TCR beta chain was profiled in a study of blood T cells in healthy people across ages. A J-beta primer mix and a sample-barcoded 5' primer were used in a second PCR of about 7 to 12 cycles. MiXCR, run by TCRdb on the 5' RACE reads, gives a single entry per CDR3 protein. The repertoire holds roughly 1.5 million distinct CDR3 sequences, with approximately 43% as singletons. The sequenced material came from blood. The TCR comes from a young woman in good health.

In DNA, the CDR3 is TGCAGTGCTAAGGGTGGAAACACCATATATTTT. This translates into CSAKGGNTIYF. The chain carries TRBV20-1 and TRBJ1-3; D not certain. The germline V gene has CDR1 DFQATT and CDR2 SNEGSKA (reference sequence). This CDR3 has 11 amino acids. Trimming took off 4 bases at V and 3 bases at J, with 4 bases between the two ends.